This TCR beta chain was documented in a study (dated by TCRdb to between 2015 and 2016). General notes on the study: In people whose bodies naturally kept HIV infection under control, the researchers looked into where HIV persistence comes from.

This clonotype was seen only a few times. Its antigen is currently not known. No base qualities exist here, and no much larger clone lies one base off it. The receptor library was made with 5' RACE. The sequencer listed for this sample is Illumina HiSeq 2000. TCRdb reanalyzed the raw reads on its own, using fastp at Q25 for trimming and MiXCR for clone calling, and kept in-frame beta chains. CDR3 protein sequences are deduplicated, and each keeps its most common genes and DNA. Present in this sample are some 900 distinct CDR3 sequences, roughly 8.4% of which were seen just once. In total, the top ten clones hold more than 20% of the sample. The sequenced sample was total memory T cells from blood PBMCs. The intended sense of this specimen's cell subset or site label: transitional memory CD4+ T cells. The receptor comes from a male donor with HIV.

The CDR3 region reads CASSYGIPGGTQYF. DNA sequence: TGTGCCAGCAGTTACGGAATTCCTGGGGGGACCCAGTACTTC. The chain employs TRBV6-5 and TRBJ2-5; the D gene assignment is perhaps TRBD1 or TRBD2, with each matching 5 bases. At the junction V is shortened by 2 bases and J by 7 bases, with 14 bases in between. The CDR3 runs 14 amino acids, cysteine and phenylalanine included. The sequence is cut down to CDR3 DNA, 42 bases in frame from base 1. Sequences MNHEY (CDR1) and SVGAGI (CDR2) are obtained from the germline V gene.